The clone carrying this T cell receptor beta chain was observed a few times. The antigen is unknown. CDR3 length: 15 amino acids. V gave up 2 bases and J gave up 5 bases, with 15 bases separating them. In germline, CDR1 is SGHAT, CDR2 FQNNGV. This record comes from a study of cytomegalovirus exposure and HLA in healthy donors. Vbeta (60) and Jbeta (13) primers were used in the PCR. Authors' data handling: Unique TCR beta chains numbered around 80 million in a later analysis, with roughly 11 million shared. Here immunoSEQ multiplex PCR was the method, and the copy in TCRdb shows in-frame clones only, minus some. That table is the source of V, J and clone size, and D and trimming were worked out from the DNA. The sample includes 150,000 to 200,000 clones, 87% of them seen just once. Study results and limitations: The study dropped some indistinguishable V segments, TRBV6-2 and TRBV6-3 among them. With later analysis, a missense DCLRE1C variant became linked to TCR beta V- and J-gene trimming.

The source material was PBMCs. The sequence came from a girl under two years old in good health and CMV-seronegative. The chain recombines TRBV11-2 with TRBJ1-2, with D uncertain. CDR3 DNA sequence: TGTGCCAGCAGCTTATTGAGAGAACTAGGATATGGCTACACCTTC. It translates to CASSLLRELGYGYTF.